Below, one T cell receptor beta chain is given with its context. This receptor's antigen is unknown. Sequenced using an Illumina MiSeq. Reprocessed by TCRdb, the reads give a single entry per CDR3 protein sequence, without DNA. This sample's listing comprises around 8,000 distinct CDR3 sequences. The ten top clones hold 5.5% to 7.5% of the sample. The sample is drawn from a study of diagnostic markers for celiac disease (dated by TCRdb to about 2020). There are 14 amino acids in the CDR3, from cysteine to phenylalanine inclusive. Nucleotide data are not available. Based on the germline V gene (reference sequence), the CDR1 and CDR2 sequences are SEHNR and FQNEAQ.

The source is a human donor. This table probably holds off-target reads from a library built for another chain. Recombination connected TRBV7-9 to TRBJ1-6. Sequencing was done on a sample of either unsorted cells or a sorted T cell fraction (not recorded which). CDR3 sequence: CASSSTLNGSPLHF.